Following are 15 T cell receptor beta chains from one sample sequenced in a study of shared clonotypes between healthy human individuals. The repertoire was sequenced with immunoSEQ multiplex PCR; TCRdb's copy has only in-frame clones and lacks some. The sample lists millions of clones; around nine tenths were seen once. Sequencing was carried out using naive CD4+ T cells sorted from blood. As to subset: CD45RA+ positively selected. All receptors derive from a man between 18 and 35 years old in good health.

The gene calls are TRBV5-4 and TRBJ2-6; possibly TRBD1 or TRBD2 for D (5 bases each). The CDR3 covers 16 residues. V was pared by 2 bases and J by 2 bases, with 11 bases between. Germline loops: CDR1 SGHNT, CDR2 YYREEE (reference sequence). The CDR3 DNA reads TGTGCCAGCAGCTTAGAGGGGAGAGCTGGGGCCAACGTCCTGACTTTC. Encoded protein: CASSLEGRAGANVLTF.

Only a few counts were recorded for this clone. The chain uses TRBV19 and TRBJ1-6, with D possibly TRBD1 on 5 matching bases. This CDR3 region has 15 residues. Germline V gene sequence: CDR1 LNHDA, CDR2 SQIVND (reference sequence). V was shortened by 5 bases and J by 9 bases, with 17 bases between the two germline ends. CDR3 sequence: CASSQEQVRGSPLHF. The CDR3 DNA sequence: TGTGCCAGTAGTCAAGAACAGGTGAGGGGTTCACCCCTCCACTTT.

The CDR3, as DNA: TGTGCCAGCAGCTATTCCACAGGGGGTACTGGAAACACCATATATTTT. Encoded protein: CASSYSTGGTGNTIYF. The genes are TRBV7-2 and TRBJ1-3; 8 bases match TRBD1. Trimming removed 4 bases from V and 2 bases from J; junction bases left unmatched: 7. The CDR3 has 16 residues. The germline V gene has CDR1 SGHTA and CDR2 FQGNSA. The whole variable domain, filled in from reference TRBV7-2 and TRBJ1-3, reads GAGVSQSPSNKVTEKGKDVELRCDPISGHTALYWYRQSLGQGLEFLIYFQGNSAPDKSGLPSDRFSAERTGGSVSTLTIQRTQQEDSAVYLCASSYSTGGTGNTIYFGEGSWLTVV.

The rearrangement links TRBV7-2 to TRBJ2-4; TRBD2 matches at 7 bases. Germline V gene data show CDR1 as SGHTA and CDR2 as FQGNSA. Trimming removed 5 bases from V and 1 base from J; junction bases left unmatched: 11. CDR3 size: 17 residues. CDR3 protein: CASSPGGAGTAKNIQYF. The DNA for the CDR3 is TGTGCCAGCAGCCCGGGGGGTGCAGGGACGGCCAAAAACATTCAGTACTTC.

This clone was seen just once. The chain couples TRBV6-1 to TRBJ2-7; 7 positions match TRBD1. The V and J ends lost 4 bases and 2 bases, in that order; junction bases with no gene match: 8. Germline V gene sequence: CDR1 MNHNS, CDR2 SASEGT. This CDR3 contains 15 residues. CDR3 in DNA: TGTGCCAGCAGTGTCCTCTACGGGACAGCCTACGAGCAGTACTTC. Protein: CASSVLYGTAYEQYF.

The rearrangement uses TRBV11-2 and TRBJ2-7; D is possibly TRBD1 (5 bases). The V and J ends lost 0 bases and 2 bases respectively, with 14 bases between them. Germline V CDR1 and CDR2: SGHAT, FQNNGV. The CDR3 length is 16 residues. CDR3 region: CASSLDGGRATYEQYF. The CDR3 bases are TGTGCCAGCAGCTTAGATGGCGGCAGGGCGACCTACGAGCAGTACTTC. The whole variable domain, filled in from reference TRBV11-2 and TRBJ2-7, reads EAGVAQSPRYKIIEKRQSVAFWCNPISGHATLYWYQQILGQGPKLLIQFQNNGVVDDSQLPKDRFSAERLKGVDSTLKIQPAKLEDSAVYLCASSLDGGRATYEQYFGPGTRLTVT.

As regards this clone: The junction departs from the called germline gene at one end, perhaps through a read error. The rearrangement joins TRBV28 to TRBJ1-1; a possible D gene is TRBD1 (6 bases). Germline V lookup: CDR1 MDHEN, CDR2 SYDVKM. The length of the CDR3 is 14 residues. CDR3 sequence reads: CASRFGGANTEAFF. The DNA of the CDR3 is TGTGCCAGCCGTTTCGGGGGGGCTAACACTGAAGCTTTCTTT.

This clone came up a few times. This chain links TRBV4-3 with TRBJ2-3; tentatively, D is TRBD1 (6 bases). The CDR3 has 13 amino acids. With 1 base removed from V and 5 bases from J, the gap between germline ends came to 7 bases. Germline lookup yields CDR1 LGHNA and CDR2 YSLEER. DNA of the CDR3: TGCGCCAGCAGCCAAGTCAGGGGAGATACGCAGTATTTT. Its translation is CASSQVRGDTQYF.

The chain's CDR3 is CASSLGNGQLKNEQFF. Written as DNA, the CDR3 is TGTGCCAGCAGCTTAGGTAACGGACAGCTAAAAAATGAGCAGTTCTTC. This rearrangement joins TRBV7-8 to TRBJ2-1, with D perhaps matching TRBD1 (6 bases). V lost 1 base to trimming and J lost 7 bases, with 17 bases between them. Germline V gene lookup returns CDR1 SGHVS and CDR2 FQNEAQ. This CDR3 has 16 amino acids.

The chain recombines TRBV18 with TRBJ2-3; 8 positions agree with TRBD2. From germline, CDR1 is KGHSH and CDR2 LQKENI. Trimming removed 3 bases from V and 3 bases from J; junction bases left unmatched: 5. This CDR3 contains 15 residues. CDR3: CASSPGRGGTDTQYF. The CDR3, as DNA: TGTGCCAGCTCACCGGGTCGGGGGGGAACAGATACGCAGTATTTT.

The gene calls are TRBV28 and TRBJ1-2; weak D call: TRBD1 (5 bases). This CDR3 is 13 amino acids long. In germline, CDR1 is MDHEN, CDR2 SYDVKM. Trimming cost V 7 bases and J 8 bases, with 17 bases left between them. The CDR3 DNA sequence: TGTGCCAGCATCGGGGGGGAGAAAGGAGGCTACACCTTC. Encoded protein: CASIGGEKGGYTF.

This chain connects TRBV6-1 to TRBJ2-7, with 7 bases fitting TRBD1. Germline-derived CDR1 and CDR2 are MNHNS and SASEGT. This CDR3 region has 13 residues. V shed 8 bases and J 2 bases; nucleotides not matched to a gene: 6. CDR3 region: CASASGTAYEQYF. The CDR3 DNA is TGTGCCAGCGCGTCCGGGACAGCCTACGAGCAGTACTTC.

The chain joins TRBV2 to TRBJ1-5; no reliable D call. The CDR3 contains 15 residues. V dropped 1 base and J dropped 3 bases, with 10 bases sitting between them. Germline V gene data show CDR1 as SNHLY and CDR2 as FYNNEI. This CDR3 reads CASSEGRSVNQPQHF. The CDR3 DNA sequence: TGTGCCAGCAGTGAAGGACGGTCCGTCAATCAGCCCCAGCATTTT.

About this clone itself: A junction boundary mismatches the germline segment, possibly from a read error. V gene TRBV6-5 combines with J gene TRBJ2-3, with D possibly being TRBD2 (7 bases). This CDR3 has 13 amino acids. CDR1 is MNHEY, CDR2 SVGAGI, per germline. Here the CDR3 DNA reads TGTGCCAGCACTTACGGGGGGCGGGCTACGCAGTATTTT. As protein: CASTYGGRATQYF.

This chain connects TRBV10-3 to TRBJ2-1; 8 positions agree with TRBD1. Germline V CDR1 and CDR2: ENHRY, SYGVKD. CDR3 length: 15 residues. V was pared by 6 bases and J by 1 base, with 5 bases of the junction left unmatched. This chain's CDR3 is CAISGTGGSYNEQFF. CDR3 nucleotides: TGTGCCATCAGCGGAACAGGGGGGTCCTACAATGAGCAGTTCTTC.